The rows below give T cell receptor beta chains drawn from one sample of a study of CDR3 diversity in severe acne. Via MiXCR, TCRdb re-called the PCR reads, giving one row per CDR3 protein. The sample has more than 70,000 distinct CDR3 sequences, under 55% seen once. Input material: blood. The receptors were gathered from a male donor with severe acne vulgaris. CDR3s include the opening cysteine and the closing phenylalanine or tryptophan. Fields, in order: J gene, CDR3 length, V gene, D gene, clone size, CDR3 DNA, CDR3 protein. A D gene is named only where the DNA matches it firmly. Clone size appears in some rows only: once, few, many, or a class for an expanded clone.

TRBJ1-5,15,TRBV6-5,NA,NA,TGTGCCAGCAGAGCAGGGTCTAAGGGCAATCAGCCCCAGCATTTT,CASRAGSKGNQPQHF
TRBJ2-7,15,TRBV29-1,TRBD2,NA,TGCAGCGTTGAAGCCGGGACTAGCGGATCTGGCGAGCAGTACTTC,CSVEAGTSGSGEQYF
TRBJ1-1,17,TRBV27,NA,NA,TGTGCCAGCGCTGAGCAACAGGGAATCGGTGTGAACACTGAAGCTTTCTTT,CASAEQQGIGVNTEAFF
TRBJ2-3,16,TRBV6-4,TRBD2,many,TGTGCCAGCAGTGACTCGATCGCGGGAGGGGTAGATACGCAGTATTTT,CASSDSIAGGVDTQYF
TRBJ2-7,16,TRBV7-9,TRBD2,NA,TGTGCCAGCAGCACTCCGGCGGGAGGACCCATCTACGAGCAGTACTTC,CASSTPAGGPIYEQYF
TRBJ2-7,14,TRBV19,TRBD1,NA,TGTGCCAGTAACGGAGGACAGGGTATCAACGAGCAGTACTTC,CASNGGQGINEQYF
TRBJ2-1,12,TRBV2,NA,NA,TGCGCCAGCAGTGGAAACGACATGGAGCAGTTCTTC,CASSGNDMEQFF
TRBJ1-6,15,TRBV25-1,NA,many,TGTGCCAGCAGTGAATTGATGCATCCTCCCAAACCCCTCCACTTT,CASSELMHPPKPLHF
TRBJ2-7,15,TRBV7-8,NA,NA,TGTGCCAGCAGCTTAGAGTACCTAGCAGACGACGAGCAGTACTTC,CASSLEYLADDEQYF
TRBJ2-5,16,TRBV20-1,TRBD2,NA,TGCAGTGCTAGTGGACGGACTAGCGGGCGGAAAGAGACCCAGTACTTC,CSASGRTSGRKETQYF
TRBJ1-5,13,TRBV15,NA,NA,TGTGCCACCAGCAGAGTTAGCAATCAGCCCCAGCATTTT,CATSRVSNQPQHF
TRBJ2-7,16,TRBV24-1,NA,NA,TGTGCCACCAGCGGCCGAACCCGGACAGACTCCTACGAGCAGTACTTC,CATSGRTRTDSYEQYF
TRBJ2-7,14,TRBV7-2,NA,many,TGTGCCAGCAGCCCCAGCGGTCCCTCCTACGAGCAGTACTTC,CASSPSGPSYEQYF
TRBJ1-2,14,TRBV11-2,TRBD1,many,TGTGCCAGCAGCTTGCGGACAGGGATTGGTGGCTACACCTTC,CASSLRTGIGGYTF
TRBJ1-4,18,TRBV2,TRBD1,many,TGTGCCAGCAGTGGATCGGACAGGGGGCTGGGGACTAATGAAAAACTGTTTTTT,CASSGSDRGLGTNEKLFF
TRBJ1-3,11,TRBV7-9,NA,once,TGTGCCAGCAGCTCTAGAGACACCATATATTTT,CASSSRDTIYF
TRBJ2-1,15,TRBV20-1,TRBD2,many,TGCAGTGCTCGTGGACTAGCGGGTAAAGGGCATGAGCAGTTCTTC,CSARGLAGKGHEQFF
TRBJ1-6,18,TRBV19,TRBD1,medium-sized,TGTGCCAGTAGTATCCGGCGGACAGGGGGCTCCTATAATTCACCCCTCCACTTT,CASSIRRTGGSYNSPLHF
TRBJ2-7,14,TRBV6-6,NA,NA,TGTGCCAGCAGCCCTTTCAGGGGGGCTTACGAGCAGTACTTC,CASSPFRGAYEQYF
TRBJ2-1,16,TRBV7-9,TRBD2,once,TGTGCCAGCAGCTTAGACAGTGTGGGACTAGCGAATGAGCAGTTCTTC,CASSLDSVGLANEQFF
TRBJ2-7,16,TRBV12-3/TRBV12-4,TRBD2,many,TGTGCCAGCAGTTTAGCGGGGAGCGGGAGGGCCTACGAGCAGTACTTC,CASSLAGSGRAYEQYF
TRBJ1-3,13,TRBV24-1,NA,many,TGTGCCACCAGTGCGGGGGCGTGGGACACCATATATTTT,CATSAGAWDTIYF
TRBJ2-3,16,TRBV9,NA,many,TGTGCCAGCAGCGGCGCAGGGGGGCCAGGCACAGATACGCAGTATTTT,CASSGAGGPGTDTQYF
TRBJ2-7,14,TRBV10-2,NA,NA,TGCGCCAGCAGTGTACTAGGGATCTCCTACGAGCAGTACTTC,CASSVLGISYEQYF
TRBJ2-7,15,TRBV20-1,TRBD1,NA,TGCAGTGCTAGAGGTCAGGGGGCACGGATCCTCGAGCAGTACTTC,CSARGQGARILEQYF
TRBJ1-6,14,TRBV30,NA,few,TGTGCCTGGAATGAAGGACAATATAATTCACCCCTCCACTTT,CAWNEGQYNSPLHF